Described below is a single T cell receptor beta chain sequence and its context. The antigen remains unidentified. This specimen belongs to a study of cytomegalovirus exposure and HLA in healthy donors. Study context: In a previous analysis, 110 million or so unique TCR beta sequences were found from 150 million to 200 million T cells. Study-wide results and caveats: Exclusion applied to some V segments, including TRBV6-2 and TRBV6-3, as they were indistinguishable.

It was with 60 Vbeta and 13 Jbeta primers that the PCR ran. Some clones are missing from TCRdb's copy, which holds only in-frame ones; the method was immunoSEQ multiplex PCR. The repertoire holds about 110,000 clones, with around 84% as singletons. The CDR3 runs to 15 residues. Germline V gene sequence: CDR1 SGHRS, CDR2 YFSETQ. Losses at the gene ends were 4 bases for V and 5 bases for J; bases not matched to a gene: 9. The V gene is TRBV5-1, the J gene TRBJ2-5; 9 bases line up with TRBD2. The source of this sequence is a man between 25 and 39 years old in good health and CMV-seropositive. The specimen was PBMCs. CDR3 sequence (DNA): TGCGCCAGCAGCGGGACGGGACTAGCTGGTGAGACCCAGTACTTC. It specifies CASSGTGLAGETQYF.